There are a few counts of the clone carrying this TCR beta chain. Germline CDR1 reads LGHDT; CDR2 reads YNNKEL (reference sequence). This CDR3 has 18 amino acids. With V trimmed by 0 bases and J by 2 bases, 8 bases remained unmatched. Measured with immunoSEQ multiplex PCR; TCRdb has only the in-frame clones, and not every one. The sample yields roughly 200,000 clones, approximately 82% seen once. Participant ages covered about 18 to 89 years across 25 or so US areas. The data belong to a study of blood T cell repertoires in COVID-19. Background on the study: Whether acute or convalescent, the COVID-19 samples came from the United States, Italy and Spain. PBMCs, B-cell-depleted T cells, or T cells were the source of the cDNA or gDNA that made up the material.

Sequencing was carried out using PBMCs or T cells enriched from blood (not recorded which). The rearrangement joins TRBV3-1 (or the pseudogene TRBV3-2) to TRBJ2-1; 9 bases match TRBD2. This receptor was taken from a woman aged 60-75 years with acute COVID-19. CDR3 in DNA: TGTGCCAGCAGCCAAGATAGACGGCGGGGGGGCACCTACAATGAGCAGTTCTTC. It yields the protein CASSQDRRRGGTYNEQFF.